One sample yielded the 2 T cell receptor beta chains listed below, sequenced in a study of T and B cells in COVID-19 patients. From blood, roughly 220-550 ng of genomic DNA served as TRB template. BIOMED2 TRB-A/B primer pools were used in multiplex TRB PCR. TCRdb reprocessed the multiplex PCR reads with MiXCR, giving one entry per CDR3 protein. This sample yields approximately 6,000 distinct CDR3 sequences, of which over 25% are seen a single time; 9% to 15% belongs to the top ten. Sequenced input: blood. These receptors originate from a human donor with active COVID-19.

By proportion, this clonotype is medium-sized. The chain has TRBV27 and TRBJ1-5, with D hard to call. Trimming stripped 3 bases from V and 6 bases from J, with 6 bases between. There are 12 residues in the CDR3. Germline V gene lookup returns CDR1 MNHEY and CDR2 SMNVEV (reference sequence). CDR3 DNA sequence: TGTGCCAGCAGTTTTGCGGGTCAGCCCCAGCATTTT. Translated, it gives CASSFAGQPQHF.

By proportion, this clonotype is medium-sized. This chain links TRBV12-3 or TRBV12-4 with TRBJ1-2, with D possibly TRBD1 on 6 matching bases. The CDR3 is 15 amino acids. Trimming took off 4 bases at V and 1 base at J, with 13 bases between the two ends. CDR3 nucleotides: TGTGCCAGCAGTTCCCCCAGGGGTAGTAACTATGGCTACACCTTC. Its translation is CASSSPRGSNYGYTF.